These 21 T cell receptor beta chains were all obtained from the same sample, sequenced in a study of vaccination effects on CD4 cells after COVID-19. With the ViraFEST assay, the study expanded antigen-specific CD4+ T cells using viral peptide pools, then sequenced them. CD4+ T cells were isolated after 10 days of culture. The participants, recipients of two vaccine doses, got either BNT162b2 or mRNA-1273. Clones were sequenced by immunoSEQ multiplex PCR, and TCRdb holds only the in-frame ones, with some missing. Of 30,000 to 40,000 clones in the sample, 65% to 75% were seen once. Their antigen targets remain unknown. Sequencing was performed on CD4+ T cells from PBMCs cultured with HCoV-229E spike peptides, taken after COVID-19 vaccination. These receptors were obtained from a human donor who received a COVID-19 vaccine.

This chain links TRBV28 with TRBJ2-3; 10 nucleotides align to TRBD2. CDR3 length: 16 amino acids. V was pared by 4 bases and J by 2 bases, with 6 bases of the junction left unmatched. The V gene's germline CDR1 is MDHEN and CDR2 SYDVKM. CDR3 residues: CASSSTTSGTTDTQYF. CDR3 DNA sequence: TGTGCCAGCAGTTCGACTACTAGCGGGACCACAGATACGCAGTATTTT.

The chain is built from TRBV9 and TRBJ2-5; 8 bases match TRBD1. The CDR3 is 15 amino acids. Looked up from germline, CDR1 is SGDLS and CDR2 is YYNGEE. V trimming: 3 bases; J trimming: 5 bases; junction bases outside the gene matches: 9. The CDR3 nucleotides are TGTGCCAGCAGCGCATCGGGACAGGTGATTGAGACCCAGTACTTC. This translates into CASSASGQVIETQYF.

This clone was recorded once. The J gene is TRBJ2-6, the V gene TRBV12-3 or TRBV12-4; D is ambiguous. The CDR3 contains 13 residues. The ends were cut back, 1 base at V and 9 bases at J, with 7 bases in the middle. Written as DNA, the CDR3 is TGTGCCAGCAGTTTAGGGGTTCGCAACGTCCTGACTTTC. This sequence encodes CASSLGVRNVLTF.

This clone is a singleton in its sample. J is TRBJ2-7 and V is TRBV11-2; D remains ambiguous. Deletions cut 4 bases from V and 0 bases from J, with 16 bases between. Germline CDR1 is SGHAT and CDR2 is FQNNGV. This CDR3 contains 16 residues. CDR3 sequence reads: CASSSLGGRSSYEQYF. The CDR3 DNA follows: TGTGCCAGCAGCTCGTTGGGTGGGCGAAGCTCCTACGAGCAGTACTTC.

This chain links TRBV3-1 (or the pseudogene TRBV3-2) with TRBJ2-7; 7 bases are shared with TRBD1. From germline, CDR1 is LGHDT and CDR2 YNNKEL (reference sequence). This CDR3 contains 15 residues. J gave up 0 bases and V 1 base, and 3 bases lay outside the gene matches. The DNA of the CDR3 is TGTGCCAGCAGCCAAGTTTGGGACAGCTCCTACGAGCAGTACTTC. Protein: CASSQVWDSSYEQYF.

The V and J genes are TRBV5-1 and TRBJ1-1; TRBD1 agrees at 7 bases. Per germline, CDR1 SGHRS and CDR2 YFSETQ. V dropped 5 bases and J dropped 11; count of bases not matched to a gene: 12. This CDR3 spans 13 amino acids. CDR3 DNA: TGCGCCAGCAGTCAATCTCAGGGGGAGGAGGCTTTCTTT. It encodes CASSQSQGEEAFF.

The CDR3 DNA sequence: TGTGCCAGCAGCGCGCAGGGGCCGAACACTGAAGCTTTCTTT. It codes for CASSAQGPNTEAFF. V gene TRBV9 combines with J gene TRBJ1-1; D might be TRBD1 (6 bases). Germline CDR1 is SGDLS and CDR2 is YYNGEE. V gave up 3 bases and J gave up 1 base, with 10 bases separating them. This CDR3 contains 14 residues.

The chain carries TRBV5-1 and TRBJ2-5; TRBD1 matches 9 bases. Trimming took 3 bases from V and 5 from J; bases not matched to a gene: 8. Germline CDR1 SGHRS, CDR2 YFSETQ. This CDR3 spans 15 amino acids. In nucleotides, the CDR3 is TGCGCCAGCAGCTCCCCGGACAGGGGCTGGGAGACCCAGTACTTC. As protein: CASSSPDRGWETQYF.

V gene TRBV10-3 combines with J gene TRBJ1-6, with TRBD1 as a possible D gene (6 bases). This CDR3 is 13 amino acids long. Germline CDR1 and CDR2: ENHRY and SYGVKD. Here the CDR3 reads CASKRDTDSPLHF. CDR3 DNA sequence: TGTGCGTCGAAGAGGGACACCGATTCACCCCTCCACTTT.

The V and J genes are TRBV5-6 and TRBJ2-7, with D uncertain. CDR1 is SGHDT, CDR2 YYEEEE, per germline. The CDR3 length is 17 residues. Trimming left V 4 bases short and J 0 bases short, with 20 bases between. The DNA for the CDR3 is TGTGCCAGCAGCCTAGGACCCAGCCCAGCGAGCTCCTACGAGCAGTACTTC. It is translated as CASSLGPSPASSYEQYF.

This chain joins TRBV27 and TRBJ2-7, with 7 bases matching TRBD2. Germline trimming cut 4 bases from V and 3 bases from J; bases unmatched to any gene: 12. CDR3 length equals 16 residues. The germline gives CDR1 MNHEY, CDR2 SMNVEV (reference sequence). CDR3 residues: CASSSYSPGRDYEQYF. In nucleotides, the CDR3 is TGTGCCAGCAGTTCATATTCCCCGGGGAGGGACTACGAGCAGTACTTC.

Only a few counts were recorded for this clone. The chain employs TRBV5-4 and TRBJ1-4, with D possibly TRBD1 on 5 matching bases. CDR3 length: 16 residues. CDR1 is SGHNT, CDR2 YYREEE, per germline (reference sequence). The V end lost 0 bases, the J end lost 5 bases, and 14 bases lay between the germline ends. The CDR3 region is CASSLDGPGGNEKLFF. As DNA, the CDR3 is TGTGCCAGCAGCTTGGACGGGCCGGGGGGAAATGAAAAACTGTTTTTT.

The chain carries TRBV5-4 and TRBJ1-4; tentative D call: TRBD1 (6 bases). The CDR3 is 15 amino acids. The germline V gene encodes CDR1 SGHNT and CDR2 YYREEE (reference sequence). Between the trimmed V and J ends, which lost 3 bases and 7 bases, there was a span of 16 bases. The CDR3 loop is CASSSTSGEAEKLFF. The CDR3 DNA follows: TGTGCCAGCAGCTCGACCTCAGGGGAAGCTGAAAAACTGTTTTTT.

The chain joins TRBV11-2 to TRBJ2-5; D might be TRBD1 (6 bases). With 2 bases removed from V and 3 bases from J, the gap between germline ends came to 10 bases. From germline, CDR1 is SGHAT and CDR2 FQNNGV. CDR3 length: 14 amino acids. The CDR3 spells CASSLFSGEETQYF. The CDR3 DNA follows: TGTGCCAGCAGCTTATTTTCAGGGGAAGAGACCCAGTACTTC.

The CDR3 nucleotides are TGCGCCTCCCAGGGGAACTCCGATGAGCAGTTCTTC. Its translation: CASQGNSDEQFF. This rearrangement joins TRBV10-2 to TRBJ2-1, with D possibly matching TRBD1 (6 bases). The CDR3 totals 12 residues. V was shortened by 11 bases and J by 8 bases, with 16 bases between the two germline ends. Germline assignment: CDR1 WSHSY and CDR2 SAAADI.

V usage is TRBV3-1 (or the pseudogene TRBV3-2) and J usage is TRBJ2-6; D is perhaps TRBD2 (6 bases). V was cut by 6 bases and J by 0 bases, with 12 bases left in between. The CDR3 contains 16 residues. Germline V lookup: CDR1 LGHDT, CDR2 YNNKEL (reference sequence). CDR3 DNA: TGTGCCAGCAGTCTTCGGCGGGACTCTGGGGCCAACGTCCTGACTTTC. Translated: CASSLRRDSGANVLTF.

CDR3: CASSEAGSVEANEQFF. In DNA, the CDR3 is TGTGCCAGCAGTGAAGCCGGTAGCGTAGAAGCCAATGAGCAGTTCTTC. This chain uses TRBV2 with TRBJ2-1; a possible D gene is TRBD2 (5 bases). Germline loops: CDR1 SNHLY, CDR2 FYNNEI. Trimming cost V 0 bases and J 6 bases, with 15 bases left between them. This CDR3 region has 16 residues.

The rearrangement links TRBV12-3 or TRBV12-4 to TRBJ1-4, with unresolved D. V shed 3 bases and J shed 4 bases, with 6 bases lying between them. The CDR3 totals 13 residues. For the CDR3, the DNA is TGTGCCAGCAGTTTGGTCCTTAATGAAAAACTGTTTTTT. Protein sequence: CASSLVLNEKLFF.

The chain is built from TRBV19 and TRBJ2-1; no clear D gene. The V end was cut by 1 base, the J end by 5 bases, with 9 bases between. The CDR3 totals 14 residues. Per the germline V gene, CDR1 is LNHDA and CDR2 is SQIVND (reference sequence). CDR3 in amino acids: CASSIGLPHNEQFF. The CDR3 DNA reads TGTGCCAGTAGTATAGGGTTACCCCACAATGAGCAGTTCTTC.

V and J are TRBV29-1 and TRBJ2-1; 11 bases match TRBD2. The CDR3 has 14 residues. V dropped 7 bases and J dropped 3; count of bases not matched to a gene: 5. Germline CDR1 and CDR2: SQVTM and ANQGSEA. The CDR3 bases are TGCAGCGAAATAGCGGGAGGGCTCTACAATGAGCAGTTCTTC. Its protein is CSEIAGGLYNEQFF.

This chain uses TRBV5-1 with TRBJ2-3; the D gene could be TRBD1 or TRBD2 (6 bases each). V was trimmed by 5 bases and J by 5 bases, leaving 15 bases between them. The length of the CDR3 is 14 residues. Germline V gene lookup returns CDR1 SGHRS and CDR2 YFSETQ. The CDR3 DNA reads as TGCGCCAGCAGACTGGGGGGCCGAGGAGATACGCAGTATTTT. Its protein is CASRLGGRGDTQYF.